The 21 T cell receptor beta chains below were found in one sample sequenced in a study of cytomegalovirus exposure and HLA in healthy donors. Primers for the PCR totalled 60 Vbeta and 13 Jbeta. Profiled with immunoSEQ multiplex PCR; TCRdb holds only in-frame clones, not every one. The sample includes 150,000 to 200,000 clones, 80% to 85% seen only once; the top ten take approximately 0.26%. Sequenced sample: PBMCs. The receptor source for this set is a boy between 10 and 17 years old in good health and CMV-seronegative.

CDR3 sequence reads: CASMDSRRTPHYGYTF. The CDR3 DNA sequence: TGTGCCAGCATGGACAGTAGGCGAACGCCACACTATGGCTACACCTTC. This chain links TRBV5-6 with TRBJ1-2; a weak D match, TRBD1 (6 bases). Trimming removed 6 bases at V and 3 bases at J, with 21 bases between. Germline assignment: CDR1 SGHDT and CDR2 YYEEEE. The length of the CDR3 is 16 residues.

This clone was counted once. The identical CDR3 is also encoded by other nucleotide sequences in the sample. CDR3 sequence reads: CSARASGSYEQYF. As DNA, the CDR3 is TGCAGCGCCCGAGCTAGCGGTTCCTACGAGCAGTACTTC. V usage is TRBV29-1 and J usage is TRBJ2-7; TRBD2 agrees at 7 bases. Germline V gene data show CDR1 as SQVTM and CDR2 as ANQGSEA. V gave up 7 bases and J gave up 1 base; unmatched junction bases: 7. There are 13 residues in the CDR3.

The rearrangement uses TRBV29-1 and TRBJ2-5; 8 nucleotides match TRBD1. The germline V gene has CDR1 SQVTM and CDR2 ANQGSEA. The CDR3 consists of 13 residues. The J segment lost 4 bases and the V segment lost 6 bases, leaving 7 bases of the junction unmatched. The CDR3 is CSVEGDRGETQYF. CDR3 nucleotide sequence: TGCAGCGTCGAGGGCGACAGGGGAGAGACCCAGTACTTC.

The chain recombines TRBV11-1 with TRBJ2-2; no firm D call. V was pared by 5 bases and J by 5 bases, with 18 bases between. This CDR3 is 16 amino acids long. CDR1 SGHAT and CDR2 FQDESV come from the germline V gene (reference sequence). The CDR3 DNA is TGTGCCAGCAGCCCAAAGGTCGGCTTAGCAACCGGGGAGCTGTTTTTT. Translated: CASSPKVGLATGELFF.

V and J are TRBV5-1 and TRBJ2-7, with D possibly being TRBD2 (5 bases). The CDR3 contains 15 residues. The germline V gene has CDR1 SGHRS and CDR2 YFSETQ. V was pared by 6 bases and J by 3 bases, with 19 bases between. The CDR3 bases are TGCGCCAGCAAGGAGGCCCGAGGACGATACTACGAGCAGTACTTC. It specifies CASKEARGRYYEQYF.

A few counts support this clone. CDR3 in amino acids: CSVEPTGSYGYTF. DNA for the CDR3: TGCAGCGTTGAACCGACAGGCTCCTATGGCTACACCTTC. The chain is built from TRBV29-1 and TRBJ1-2; D perhaps matches TRBD1 (6 bases). CDR1 and CDR2 (germline): SQVTM, ANQGSEA. The germline V and J ends were trimmed by 2 bases and 4 bases, with 11 bases remaining between them. The CDR3 is made up of 13 amino acids. Based on the CDR3 plus reference TRBV29-1 and TRBJ1-2, the full variable domain is SAVISQKPSRDICQRGTSLTIQCQVDSQVTMMFWYRQQPGQSLTLIATANQGSEATYESGFVIDKFPISRPNLTFSTLTVSNMSPEDSSIYLCSVEPTGSYGYTFGSGTRLTVV.

Only a few counts were recorded for this clone. As DNA, the CDR3 is TGTGCCATCAGTCAAGCGGGGAGCTCCTACAATGAGCAGTTCTTC. It translates to CAISQAGSSYNEQFF. The chain joins TRBV10-3 to TRBJ2-1; 7 positions agree with TRBD2. CDR3 length: 15 residues. The J segment lost 0 bases and the V segment lost 5 bases, leaving 4 bases of the junction unmatched. From germline, CDR1 is ENHRY and CDR2 SYGVKD.

The chain has TRBV4-1 and TRBJ1-1; weak D call: TRBD1 (6 bases). V lost 1 base and J 1 base, leaving 10 bases between the germline ends. CDR1 and CDR2 (germline): MGHRA, YSYEKL. The CDR3 is 15 amino acids. In DNA, the CDR3 is TGCGCCAGCAGCCAAGGTTGGGGGCAGAACACTGAAGCTTTCTTT. Its translation: CASSQGWGQNTEAFF.

V and J are TRBV19 and TRBJ1-5; 8 nucleotides agree with TRBD1. This CDR3 contains 15 residues. Germline CDR1 LNHDA, CDR2 SQIVND (reference sequence). V was pared by 7 bases and J by 0 bases, with 5 bases of the junction left unmatched. DNA of the CDR3: TGTGCCAGTACAAGGACAGGGAATAGCAATCAGCCCCAGCATTTT. Translating gives CASTRTGNSNQPQHF.

The chain carries TRBV19 and TRBJ1-2; D unresolved. Trimming stripped 7 bases from V and 4 bases from J, with 19 bases between. There are 15 residues in the CDR3. Germline loops: CDR1 LNHDA, CDR2 SQIVND (reference sequence). The CDR3 protein is CASTLKSTAGYGYTF. CDR3 DNA sequence: TGTGCCAGTACCCTTAAAAGTACAGCAGGCTATGGCTACACCTTC.

J is TRBJ1-1 and V is TRBV10-3; no clear D. The CDR3 contains 14 residues. The V gene lost 6 bases and the J gene lost 0 bases, with 11 bases spanning the gap. Germline V gene data show CDR1 as ENHRY and CDR2 as SYGVKD. CDR3: CAISQTDMNTEAFF. For the CDR3, the DNA is TGTGCCATCAGCCAAACAGACATGAACACTGAAGCTTTCTTT.

The chain carries TRBV19 and TRBJ2-7; 7 nucleotides line up with TRBD2. The CDR3 extends over 20 amino acids. Germline trimming cut 0 bases from V and 3 bases from J; bases unmatched to any gene: 20. Germline CDR1 LNHDA, CDR2 SQIVND (reference sequence). CDR3 sequence (DNA): TGTGCCAGTAGTATAGACTCGACTAGCTCTTGGGGGAGTGGGAACTACGAGCAGTACTTC. This sequence encodes CASSIDSTSSWGSGNYEQYF.

The count of this clone is one. The V call is TRBV5-1, the J call TRBJ2-7; 7 bases fit TRBD2. The CDR3 contains 22 residues. Trimming at V came to 4 bases and at J to 5 bases, leaving 33 bases not matched to a gene. CDR1 and CDR2 (germline): SGHRS, YFSETQ. CDR3 DNA sequence: TGCGCCAGCAGCGGGGTAGCGGGCCTGAGCCCAACCGCCCCAAGGAGAGGTGACGAGCAGTACTTC. This translates into CASSGVAGLSPTAPRRGDEQYF. Looking up the rest from reference TRBV5-1 and TRBJ2-7 gives the full variable domain: KAGVTQTPRYLIKTRGQQVTLSCSPISGHRSVSWYQQTPGQGLQFLFEYFSETQRNKGNFPGRFSGRQFSNSRSEMNVSTLELGDSALYLCASSGVAGLSPTAPRRGDEQYFGPGTRLTVT.

Only a few counts were recorded for this clone. The chain joins TRBV29-1 to TRBJ2-7; D call uncertain. This CDR3 comprises 12 residues. V lost 5 bases and J lost 2, with 10 bases in between. Germline V lookup: CDR1 SQVTM, CDR2 ANQGSEA. In nucleotides, the CDR3 is TGCAGCGTTTCACTATCGGCCTACGAGCAGTACTTC. Amino acids: CSVSLSAYEQYF.

The chain carries TRBV18 and TRBJ2-7; 10 bases map to TRBD2. Germline V CDR1 and CDR2: KGHSH, LQKENI. Trimming took 6 bases from V and 0 from J; bases not matched to a gene: 8. The CDR3 extends over 16 amino acids. CDR3 amino acids: CASSQGTSVSSYEQYF. CDR3 coding DNA: TGTGCCAGCTCCCAAGGGACTAGCGTCAGCTCCTACGAGCAGTACTTC.

The J gene is TRBJ2-3, the V gene TRBV4-1; maybe TRBD2 (7 bases). CDR3 size: 19 residues. CDR1 is MGHRA, CDR2 YSYEKL, per germline. Trimming removed 2 bases from V and 0 bases from J, with 21 bases in between. Here the CDR3 DNA reads TGCGCCAGCAGCCAACCCACGGGCGACGGGGGGCCAAGCACAGATACGCAGTATTTT. It translates to CASSQPTGDGGPSTDTQYF.

The V and J genes are TRBV19 and TRBJ1-2, with TRBD1 as a possible D gene (5 bases). This CDR3 comprises 13 residues. Trimming took 5 bases from V and 0 from J, leaving 7 bases between them. Germline V gene lookup returns CDR1 LNHDA and CDR2 SQIVND (reference sequence). The CDR3 sequence is CASSWGTNYGYTF. The CDR3 bases are TGTGCCAGTAGTTGGGGCACTAACTATGGCTACACCTTC.

The chain couples TRBV6-5 to TRBJ1-5, with 8 bases that match TRBD1. The CDR3 extends over 15 amino acids. CDR1 MNHEY and CDR2 SVGAGI come from the germline V gene. Trimming cost V 5 bases and J 6 bases; bases outside gene matches: 9. In nucleotides, the CDR3 is TGTGCCAGCAGTCTGGACAGGGAAAAGAGTCAGCCCCAGCATTTT. The encoded protein is CASSLDREKSQPQHF.

J is TRBJ1-2 and V is TRBV29-1; D is ambiguous. The germline gives CDR1 SQVTM, CDR2 ANQGSEA. The CDR3 has 11 amino acids. Deletions cut 3 bases from V and 6 bases from J, with 8 bases between. This chain's CDR3 is CSVEAAHGYTF. The CDR3 DNA is TGCAGCGTTGAGGCGGCCCATGGCTACACCTTC. Using reference TRBV29-1 and TRBJ1-2 for the parts outside the CDR3, the full variable domain is SAVISQKPSRDICQRGTSLTIQCQVDSQVTMMFWYRQQPGQSLTLIATANQGSEATYESGFVIDKFPISRPNLTFSTLTVSNMSPEDSSIYLCSVEAAHGYTFGSGTRLTVV.

Worth noting for this clone: One junction end does not reproduce the germline sequence, and a read error may be involved. J is TRBJ2-5 and V is TRBV7-7; 8 nucleotides align to TRBD2. The better agreement between TRBJ2-7 and the DNA end casts doubt on the J call. This CDR3 has 17 residues. Germline CDR1 is SSHAT and CDR2 is FNYEAQ (reference sequence). CDR3 sequence: CASSPEVAGWSSGEQYF. CDR3 coding DNA: TGTGCTAGCAGCCCTGAAGTAGCGGGATGGTCTTCGGGCGAGCAGTACTTC.

V is TRBV18 and J is TRBJ2-7; TRBD2 aligns across 11 bases. Per the germline V gene, CDR1 is KGHSH and CDR2 is LQKENI. Trimming at V came to 3 bases and at J to 4 bases, leaving 2 bases not matched to a gene. This CDR3 has 14 amino acids. CDR3 nucleotides: TGTGCCAGCTCACCGGGACTAGCGGCTTACGAGCAGTACTTC. This gives the protein CASSPGLAAYEQYF.